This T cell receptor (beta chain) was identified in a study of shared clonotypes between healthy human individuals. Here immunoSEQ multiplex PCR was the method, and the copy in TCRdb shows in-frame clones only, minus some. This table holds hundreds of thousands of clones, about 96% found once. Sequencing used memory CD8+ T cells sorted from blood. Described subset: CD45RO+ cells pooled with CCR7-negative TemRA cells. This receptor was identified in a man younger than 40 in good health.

CDR3 bases: TGTGCCAGCAGAGGCCAATGGGACAGGGGCTATGGCTACACCTTC. It specifies CASRGQWDRGYGYTF. The gene calls are TRBV9 and TRBJ1-2, with TRBD1 matching over 10 bases. The CDR3 runs 15 residues. J lost 4 bases, V lost 5 bases, and 8 bases had no gene match. Germline loops: CDR1 SGDLS, CDR2 YYNGEE.